The clone carrying this T cell receptor beta chain was found a few times. These data belong to a study of beta chain features in type 1 diabetes. Sorting based on CD45RO/CCR7/CD25/CD127/CD95/CD27 separated CD4+ naive, central memory, regulatory and stem cell-like memory cells. Germline V gene sequence: CDR1 SGHTA, CDR2 FQGNSA. The junction had 5 bases not matched to a gene; V was cut back by 4 bases and J by 8 bases. The CDR3 covers 14 residues. The isolated RNA, all of it, was reverse transcribed, so expressed TCRB transcripts were what got sequenced. The method was immunoSEQ multiplex PCR; TCRdb's version includes in-frame clones alone and lacks a portion of them. Of about 360,000 clones listed, roughly an eighth were seen once; the top ten hold roughly 0.015%.

V usage is TRBV7-2 and J usage is TRBJ1-4, with 9 bases identical to TRBD1. The specimen sequenced was naive CD4+ T cells from blood. This clonotype originated in a man between 18 and 35 years old in good health. In DNA form, the CDR3 reads TGTGCCAGCAGCTGGGGACAGGGTGGAGAAAAACTGTTTTTT. It encodes CASSWGQGGEKLFF.